The 22 T cell receptor beta chains given below trace back to one sample, sequenced in a study of T cell responses to AZD1222 COVID-19 vaccine. The repertoire was sequenced with immunoSEQ multiplex PCR; TCRdb's copy has only in-frame clones and lacks some. Among roughly 110,000 clones, around 90% were seen once, and the ten largest hold roughly 4.3%. Here the sequenced sample was peripheral blood, taken on day 0 of AZD1222 vaccination. The receptor source for this set is an adult in good health.

The chain couples TRBV19 to TRBJ2-1, with D maybe TRBD1 (6 bases). V was clipped by 4 bases and J by 8 bases, with 9 bases between them. Germline CDR1 is LNHDA and CDR2 is SQIVND (reference sequence). The CDR3 is 12 amino acids. The CDR3, as DNA: TGTGCCAGTAGTAGTGAGGGGGATGAGCAGTTCTTC. Amino acids: CASSSEGDEQFF.

The chain combines TRBV30 with TRBJ1-5; the D gene is possibly TRBD1 (6 bases). Looked up from germline, CDR1 is GTSNPN and CDR2 is SVGIG (reference sequence). The CDR3 spans 14 residues. With 3 bases removed from V and 2 bases from J, the gap between germline ends came to 11 bases. The CDR3: CAWRRAGGNQPQHF. The DNA for the CDR3 is TGTGCCTGGAGGAGGGCAGGGGGCAATCAGCCCCAGCATTTT.

The V and J genes are TRBV5-1 and TRBJ2-1, with 7 bases lining up with TRBD1. Per germline, CDR1 SGHRS and CDR2 YFSETQ. With V trimmed by 4 bases and J by 2 bases, 6 bases remained unmatched. The CDR3 runs 15 residues. CDR3 residues: CASSGQTGTYNEQFF. CDR3 DNA sequence: TGCGCCAGCAGCGGTCAGACAGGGACCTACAATGAGCAGTTCTTC.

This chain links TRBV21-1 with TRBJ1-2. TRBV21-1 is flagged as a pseudogene. There are 16 residues in the CDR3. The CDR3 spells CASSKVEGRANYGYTF. CDR3 bases: TGTGCCAGCAGCAAAGTGGAGGGCCGAGCTAACTATGGCTACACCTTC.

The chain joins TRBV19 to TRBJ1-2, with 8 bases matching TRBD1. Germline CDR1 LNHDA, CDR2 SQIVND (reference sequence). This CDR3 has 16 residues. Trimming took 6 bases from V and 0 from J; bases not matched to a gene: 9. The CDR3 reads CASSVAGTGSNYGYTF. The CDR3 DNA follows: TGTGCCAGTAGCGTAGCCGGGACAGGATCTAACTATGGCTACACCTTC. Full variable domain (outside the CDR3, taken from reference TRBV19 and TRBJ1-2): DGGITQSPKYLFRKEGQNVTLSCEQNLNHDAMYWYRQDPGQGLRLIYYSQIVNDFQKGDIAEGYSVSREKKESFPLTVTSAQKNPTAFYLCASSVAGTGSNYGYTFGSGTRLTVV.

The CDR3 loop is CASSHGTGLETQYF. CDR3 nucleotides: TGTGCCAGCAGTCACGGCACAGGGTTGGAGACCCAGTACTTC. The chain has TRBV6-5 and TRBJ2-5; D is perhaps TRBD1 (6 bases). V was trimmed by 5 bases and J by 5 bases, leaving 15 bases between them. CDR1 and CDR2 from the germline V gene are MNHEY and SVGAGI. This CDR3 region has 14 residues.

CDR3 sequence reads: CASSLIGGADNYGYTF. CDR3 nucleotide sequence: TGTGCCAGCAGCTTAATTGGGGGGGCTGATAACTATGGCTACACCTTC. The rearrangement uses TRBV7-9 and TRBJ1-2, with D perhaps matching TRBD1 (6 bases). Germline V gene lookup returns CDR1 SEHNR and CDR2 FQNEAQ (reference sequence). The ends were cut back, 2 bases at V and 1 base at J, with 14 bases in the middle. CDR3 length: 16 amino acids. Based on the CDR3 plus reference TRBV7-9 and TRBJ1-2, the full variable domain is DTGVSQNPRHKITKRGQNVTFRCDPISEHNRLYWYRQTLGQGPEFLTYFQNEAQLEKSRLLSDRFSAERPKGSFSTLEIQRTEQGDSAMYLCASSLIGGADNYGYTFGSGTRLTVV.

The chain uses TRBV7-9 and TRBJ2-1; the D gene is possibly TRBD2 (5 bases). V was cut by 5 bases and J by 3 bases, with 8 bases left in between. In germline, CDR1 is SEHNR, CDR2 FQNEAQ (reference sequence). The CDR3 consists of 13 residues. CDR3 sequence: CASSPRDYNEQFF. The CDR3 DNA sequence: TGTGCCAGCAGCCCCCGGGACTACAATGAGCAGTTCTTC.

The chain joins TRBV14 to TRBJ1-6; D is unclear. The length of the CDR3 is 11 residues. The V and J ends lost 1 base and 9 bases respectively, with 1 base between them. Germline-derived CDR1 and CDR2 are SGHDN and FVKESK. The CDR3 loop is CASSQGSPLHF. DNA of the CDR3: TGTGCCAGCAGCCAAGGTTCACCCCTCCACTTT.

The chain carries TRBV27 and TRBJ1-5; the D gene is possibly TRBD1 (6 bases). V shed 5 bases and J shed 2 bases, with 10 bases lying between them. The CDR3 length is 14 residues. Germline CDR1 reads MNHEY; CDR2 reads SMNVEV (reference sequence). For the CDR3, the DNA is TGTGCCAGCAGTCACTACAGGGGCAATCAGCCCCAGCATTTT. Translation gives CASSHYRGNQPQHF.

This chain connects TRBV7-6 to TRBJ1-1; 8 nucleotides match TRBD1. With 2 bases clipped from V and 2 bases from J, the junction kept 4 bases outside the gene matches. The CDR3 totals 15 residues. The germline V gene encodes CDR1 SGHVS and CDR2 FNYEAQ. CDR3 loop: CASSLSGTGNTEAFF. In nucleotides, the CDR3 is TGTGCCAGCAGCTTATCCGGGACAGGAAACACTGAAGCTTTCTTT.

The rearrangement links TRBV3-1 (or the pseudogene TRBV3-2) to TRBJ1-5, with D unresolved. The length of the CDR3 is 14 residues. Germline V gene data show CDR1 as LGHDT and CDR2 as YNNKEL (reference sequence). V lost 1 base to trimming and J lost 0 bases, with 4 bases between them. The CDR3 nucleotides read TGTGCCAGCAGCCAAGGAAATAGCAATCAGCCCCAGCATTTT. This encodes CASSQGNSNQPQHF.

The chain joins TRBV19 to TRBJ1-5; 7 nucleotides match TRBD1. Germline V CDR1 and CDR2: LNHDA, SQIVND (reference sequence). V lost 4 bases to trimming and J lost 6 bases; unmatched junction nucleotides: 3. CDR3 length: 13 residues. The CDR3 DNA reads as TGTGCCAGTAGTAGACAGGGCCCTCAGCCCCAGCATTTT. Translating gives CASSRQGPQPQHF.

In this sample, this clone turned up a few times. In the same sample, other DNA sequences code for this CDR3. This sequence joins TRBV20-1 and TRBJ1-1; D is undetermined. The CDR3 sequence is 11 residues long. The germline V and J ends were trimmed by 0 bases and 3 bases, with 2 bases remaining between them. Germline assignment: CDR1 DFQATT and CDR2 SNEGSKA (reference sequence). The CDR3 is CSARDYTEAFF. Here the CDR3 DNA reads TGCAGTGCTAGAGATTACACTGAAGCTTTCTTT.

This chain connects TRBV12-2 to TRBJ2-1; TRBD2, the table's D call, lacks a check against the DNA. TRBV12-2 is an annotated pseudogene. CDR3 size: 20 residues. This CDR3 is CASRLLGTSGIPVSYNEQFF. The CDR3 region has the DNA TGTGCAAGTCGCTTACTCGGGACTAGCGGAATTCCCGTCTCCTACAATGAGCAGTTCTTC.

Only a few counts were recorded for this clone. The chain employs TRBV15 and TRBJ2-2; D call uncertain. The V gene lost 3 bases and the J gene lost 4 bases, with 15 bases spanning the gap. CDR3 length equals 16 residues. The germline CDR1 and CDR2 sequences are LNHNV and YYDKDF (reference sequence). CDR3 nucleotides: TGTGCCACCAGCAGGCCCCAGCGTTCGACCACCGGGGAGCTGTTTTTT. It yields the protein CATSRPQRSTTGELFF.

The chain carries TRBV20-1 and TRBJ2-1; D is unclear. The CDR3 extends over 11 amino acids. Trimming removed 0 bases at V and 14 bases at J, with 11 bases between. Germline loops: CDR1 DFQATT, CDR2 SNEGSKA (reference sequence). The CDR3 nucleotides read TGCAGTGCTAGAGACCTCCCATTTGAGTTCTTC. Amino acid sequence: CSARDLPFEFF.

The rearrangement links TRBV6-5 to TRBJ1-1; D may be TRBD1 (5 bases). The CDR3 is 15 residues long. Germline values: CDR1 MNHEY, CDR2 SVGAGI. The germline V and J ends were trimmed by 5 bases and 5 bases, with 18 bases remaining between them. The CDR3 nucleotides read TGTGCCAGCAGTCTTCCGGGGGTTGCGGGTACTGAAGCTTTCTTT. This gives the protein CASSLPGVAGTEAFF.

The chain uses TRBV6-5 and TRBJ1-6; 10 bases agree with TRBD1. V gave up 4 bases and J gave up 9 bases; unmatched junction bases: 9. The germline V gene encodes CDR1 MNHEY and CDR2 SVGAGI. There are 16 residues in the CDR3. As DNA, the CDR3 is TGTGCCAGCAGTTTCGAGGGACAGGGGCAATCTTCACCCCTCCACTTT. It codes for CASSFEGQGQSSPLHF.

The chain couples TRBV30 to TRBJ2-3; possibly TRBD2 for D (5 bases). Germline V gives CDR1 GTSNPN, CDR2 SVGIG (reference sequence). V lost 0 bases, J lost 0 bases, and 10 bases lay in between. The CDR3 is 15 amino acids. The CDR3 loop reads CAWSVSGSSTDTQYF. The CDR3 region has the DNA TGTGCCTGGAGTGTATCGGGGAGCAGCACAGATACGCAGTATTTT.

The chain employs TRBV7-3 and TRBJ1-1; D perhaps matches TRBD1 (5 bases). CDR3 length: 14 amino acids. The germline V and J ends were trimmed by 5 bases and 0 bases, with 10 bases remaining between them. Germline-derived CDR1 and CDR2 are SGHTA and FQGTGA. CDR3: CASSPGLVNTEAFF. CDR3 nucleotides: TGTGCCAGCAGCCCGGGGCTGGTGAACACTGAAGCTTTCTTT.

The J gene is TRBJ2-2, the V gene TRBV2, with TRBD2 matching 10 bases. CDR1 and CDR2 (germline): SNHLY, FYNNEI. J gave up 4 bases and V 4 bases, and 6 bases lay outside the gene matches. This CDR3 comprises 16 residues. The CDR3, as DNA: TGTGCCAGCAGTGCTCTAGCGGGAGTTCCCACCGGGGAGCTGTTTTTT. It is translated as CASSALAGVPTGELFF.